This entry features one T cell receptor beta chain sequence. This clonotype was counted only a few times. There is no known antigen for this receptor. No quality values exist for individual bases; no much larger clone is one base distant. This sample's time point label indicates: patch test 1, 2 weeks after DPC sensitization. Taken with the paper, the label for treatment or condition translates to: therapeutic diphenylcyclopropenone sensitization with weekly scalp DPC. At each patch-test visit, blood was drawn before the patch test was applied. Patients were considered eligible if aged 18 to 70, diagnosed with alopecia and deemed suitable for DPC therapy, and patients were excluded if pregnant. Total RNA was extracted from unfractionated whole blood that had been collected in Tempus Blood RNA tubes. This sample stems from a study of human T cells and chemical hapten exposure (dated by TCRdb to about 2021). The study in broad terms: For sensitization, 2% DPC in acetone was applied to a roughly 2 cm by roughly 2 cm area of upper inner arm skin. Weekly therapeutic DPC doses were additionally applied to the scalp of patients throughout the roughly 24-week study period. Patch testing was done on the upper back using Finn chambers containing 0.01% DPC, and results were scored after 6 days according to International Contact Dermatitis Research Group standards. The patient cohort, mostly female, included alopecia areata with under or over 50% scalp involvement, alopecia totalis and alopecia universalis. The libraries were sequenced as a pool, and the TCR yield per sample differed mostly because of small variations in library volumes within the pool. The study tracked peripheral blood TCR repertoire changes in vivo during primary and secondary sensitization to the hapten diphenylcyclopropenone (DPC) in alopecia patients. Blood was sampled from patients pre-sensitization (week 0) and at 2, 6 and about 24 weeks after DPC sensitization. For TCR sequencing, blood came from 25 to 35 alopecia patients at anywhere from one to four time points (pre-sensitization, 2, 6 and 24 weeks). The full study reports these points: Repeated subsampling changed both the strength of the expansion versus patch-test correlation and the threshold at which that correlation became significant. Because all patients had alopecia, a presumed autoimmune disease, the immune response of the patients might differ from that of healthy individuals. Compared with pre-sensitization or healthy control sets, expanded TCRs formed significantly more large CDR3 similarity clusters, which is consistent with antigen-driven responses. Patch test score was positively correlated with the number of PT1 expanded TCRs, with significance at thresholds 8, 16 and 32 but not at 4. DPC sensitization did not change the number of TCRs with a frequency above 1 in 1000, and there was no evidence of changes in global repertoire structure.

The library came from RACE. Sequencing took place on a NextSeq 500. Library preparation attached unique molecular identifiers to individual cDNA molecules for quantitative, reproducible TCR counting. From each blood RNA sample, both TCR alpha and TCR beta chains were sequenced. As for the authors' bioinformatics: A median of around 100,000 TCRs per sample was observed, with a range of roughly 20,000 to 750,000. The Decombinator software suite was used to annotate V, J and CDR3 in the TCR reads. Every sample was subsampled to the same number of TCRs (28,000) for the PS versus PT1 abundance plots. TCRs were defined as expanded if absent before sensitization and observed at least eight times at the 2-week time point. TCRdb reprocessing: public reads trimmed at Q25 with fastp, clones called with MiXCR, in-frame beta chains kept. Every entry covers one CDR3 protein and lists the most common genes and DNA from its rows. Clone size and V and J calls follow TCRdb, not the original study. The sample has 80,000 to 95,000 distinct CDR3 sequences on record, roughly 10% of them singletons. Roughly 4% of the sample is taken by the ten largest.

From cysteine to phenylalanine, the CDR3 is 11 amino acids long. The entry retains the CDR3 DNA only, 33 bases that are in frame from base 1. CDR1 and CDR2 were assigned from the germline V gene as MDHEN and SYDVKM. Here the chain combines TRBV28 and TRBJ2-3, with the D gene not clear enough to name. The material was whole blood, obtained in connection with sensitization to the hapten diphenylcyclopropenone (DPC). The TCR originated in a woman in her 50s with alopecia areata. Some clones in this sample may be carry-over from other donors' samples. This receptor has the CDR3 CAVDLTDTQYF. DNA sequence: TGTGCTGTGGACCTCACAGATACGCAGTATTTT.